This T cell receptor (beta chain) was captured by sequencing in a study of OX40 agonist ivuxolimab in advanced cancers. Germline lookup yields CDR1 KGHSH and CDR2 LQKENI. The CDR3 consists of 14 residues. Trimming shortened V by 2 bases and J by 5 bases, and 7 bases separated the two germline ends. Sequencing was performed with immunoSEQ multiplex PCR; in TCRdb, only in-frame clones are kept and a portion is missing. This table holds around 60,000 clones, about 85% found once. The chain joins TRBV18 to TRBJ1-6; D is perhaps TRBD1 (6 bases). The specimen was CD4+ or CD8+ T cells sorted from blood, collected in a trial of the OX40 agonist ivuxolimab. The TCR sequence derives from an adult with an advanced solid tumor such as melanoma, head and neck, liver or kidney cancer. CDR3 region: CASSPGGNNSPLHF. The CDR3 DNA reads as TGTGCCAGCTCACCAGGGGGCAATAATTCACCCCTCCACTTT.